This TCR beta chain was captured in a study of blood T cell repertoires in COVID-19. Study at large: From T cells, B-cell-depleted T cells, or PBMCs came the material, which was cDNA or gDNA.

Generated by immunoSEQ multiplex PCR, the TCRdb table keeps only in-frame clones and is missing some. The repertoire holds approximately 80,000 clones, with about 88% as singletons. The ends were cut back, 8 bases at V and 9 bases at J, with 15 bases in the middle. The germline V gene encodes CDR1 MDHEN and CDR2 SYDVKM. This CDR3 has 12 residues. This clonotype originated in a human donor in a cohort sampled during active COVID-19. V is TRBV28 and J is TRBJ2-3; D remains ambiguous. The sequenced material came from peripheral blood. CDR3 in amino acids: CASRSQSETQYF. The CDR3 DNA is TGTGCCAGCCGTTCCCAAAGTGAGACGCAGTATTTT.